The clone carrying this TCR beta chain was recorded at least ten times. The CDR3 is 14 residues long. V shed 2 bases, J shed 5 bases, and the junction held 5 bases outside the gene matches. Germline V gene lookup returns CDR1 SGHVS and CDR2 FQNEAQ. This sample was taken from a study of regulatory T cells in long-lasting Graves disease. Construction of the TCR beta libraries employed iRepertoire HTBI primers in conjunction with Arm-PCR of CDR3 regions. TCRdb ran MiXCR on the multiplex PCR reads and lists one entry per CDR3 protein. The top ten hold roughly 23% of the sample, which has 400,000 to 500,000 distinct CDR3 sequences, less than 20% seen once. Time point meaning: newly diagnosed GD, antithyroid drugs for less than 3 months. Isolated PBMC RNA provided the starting material for the TCR library. The sample was also linked to a second study, of T cells in Graves' hyperthyroidism and ophthalmopathy.

The receptor was isolated from a woman between 18 and 29 years old with Graves disease. The sequences come from peripheral blood mononuclear cells (PBMCs), collected at new diagnosis, from a patient treated with antithyroid drugs. This rearrangement joins TRBV7-8 to TRBJ2-5; 7 bases are shared with TRBD2. DNA of the CDR3: TGTGCCAGCAGCTTAATAGCGGGTGGGGAGACCCAGTACTTC. Translation: CASSLIAGGETQYF.